This T cell receptor beta chain was observed in a study of OX40 agonist ivuxolimab in advanced cancers. The study, taken as a whole, reports: The study found that CD8+ T cells averaged more expanded clones than CD4+. Partial responders dosed at 0.1-3.0 mg/kg displayed clonal expansion ranking among the lowest. There were also nonresponders showing low normalized T-cell clonal expansion.

After removal of 1 base from V and 3 bases from J, the junction contained 6 bases not matched to a gene. CDR3 length: 16 residues. CDR1 and CDR2 (germline): SGHRS, YFSETQ. Some clones are missing from TCRdb's copy, which holds only in-frame ones; the method was immunoSEQ multiplex PCR. The sample has roughly 80,000 clones; roughly 86% are singletons. Comments on this clone: Its antigen remains unknown.

The sample in question was CD4+ or CD8+ T cells sorted from blood, obtained in a trial of the OX40 agonist ivuxolimab. The chain is built from TRBV5-1 and TRBJ2-5; 10 bases map to TRBD1. The receptor was derived from an adult with an advanced solid tumor such as melanoma, head and neck, liver or kidney cancer. DNA of the CDR3: TGCGCCAGCAGCTTGCTCCCGGGACAGGGGAAAGAGACCCAGTACTTC. The encoded protein is CASSLLPGQGKETQYF.